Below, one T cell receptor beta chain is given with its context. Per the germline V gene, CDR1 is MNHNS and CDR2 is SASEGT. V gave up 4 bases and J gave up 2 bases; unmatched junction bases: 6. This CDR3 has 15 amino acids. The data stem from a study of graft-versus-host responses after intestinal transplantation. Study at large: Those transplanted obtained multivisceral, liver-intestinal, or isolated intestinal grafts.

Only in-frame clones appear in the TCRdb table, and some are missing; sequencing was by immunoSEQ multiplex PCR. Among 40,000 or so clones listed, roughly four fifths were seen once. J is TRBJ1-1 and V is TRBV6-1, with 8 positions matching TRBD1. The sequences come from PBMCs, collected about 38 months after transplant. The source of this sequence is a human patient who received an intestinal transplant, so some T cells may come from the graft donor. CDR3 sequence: CASSADRGQNTEAFF. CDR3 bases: TGTGCCAGCAGTGCCGACAGGGGCCAAAACACTGAAGCTTTCTTT.